This TCR beta chain was retrieved from a study of blood T cell repertoires in COVID-19 (dated by TCRdb to 2018 to 2020). Turning to the overall study: Samples covering the acute and convalescent phases of COVID-19 were provided by collaborators in the United States, Italy and Spain. Subjects who had been exposed to COVID-19, were actively infected with it, or had recovered from it provided the deeply sampled blood TCRbeta repertoires that made up the dataset. The prospective study material was composed of cDNA or gDNA derived from T cells, B-cell-depleted T cells, or PBMCs. The samples were drawn from two sources: the first 160 participants of the ongoing ImmuneRACE study, and fewer than 1,500 subjects contributed by 6 global collaborators. The sample metadata nearly always contained a de-identified subject ID, COVID-19 status, age in years and sex. The repertoires were released in a freely available public database intended as a resource for research on the immune response to SARS-CoV-2. HLA class I and class II types, where available, came from metadata supplied by the sample provider rather than from assay-based typing.

Note on this clone: Its antigen has not been determined. The input lacks base qualities; no much larger clone sits a single base away.

TCRbeta CDR3 regions were amplified from genomic DNA using the immunoSEQ Assay, a bias-controlled multiplex PCR. As for how the authors treated the data: The number of nucleated cells in each sample was estimated from the amplification of reference gene primers within the assay. To quantify the absolute abundance of each unique TCRbeta CDR3 rearrangement, sequence reads were collapsed and filtered. Productive Simpson clonality was computed per sample as the square root of Simpson's diversity index over productive rearrangements. This is the immuneACCESS table as TCRdb keeps it, with only in-frame sequences that have V and J called. A part of the clones is gone; compared with another copy, unresolved V genes explain less than half, and the rest is unexplained. The V and J calls and clone size are taken from that table; D and trimming were inferred from the DNA. The sample yields some 110,000 clones; around 80% were counted once. Jointly, the top ten make up less than 8% of the sample.

Each collaborating institution followed its own protocols to collect whole blood in K2EDTA tubes. Collaborator samples were shipped for TCRbeta analysis as frozen whole blood, isolated PBMCs, or DNA extracted from either sample type. Results and caveats for the whole study, not just this receptor: The amount of clinical and demographic metadata varied by source and participant and was provided uncurated.

Germline trimming: 3 bases from V, 2 bases from J; junction bases outside gene matches: 9. The CDR3 spans 16 residues, from the cysteine through the phenylalanine. CDR3 DNA only is kept here, 48 bases in frame from base 1. CDR1 SGHNT and CDR2 YYREEE were looked up in the germline V gene (reference sequence). This sequence was found in a man in his sixties or seventies with active or convalescent COVID-19. The chain is made from TRBV5-4 and TRBJ2-3, and 7 junctional nucleotides match TRBD2. The specimen was peripheral blood. The nucleotides are TGTGCCAGCAGCTCCTCGGGAGGAAGATACACAGATACGCAGTATTTT. Protein translation: CASSSSGGRYTDTQYF.